This record looks at one T cell receptor beta chain sequence and its context. Its antigen is undetermined. The source of the sample is a study of cytomegalovirus exposure and HLA in healthy donors. The study's findings and limits: A later analysis reported that several of the most significant clusters appeared to be linked to common viral pathogens, among them Epstein-Barr virus. Near-uniform donor sequencing depth was presumed by presence/absence analyses. Among TCR beta chains of equal frequency, HLA-associated ones were more clonally expanded in a later analysis.

PCR primers comprised 60 Vbeta and 13 Jbeta primers. Sequencing was performed with immunoSEQ multiplex PCR; in TCRdb, only in-frame clones are kept and a portion is missing. The table lists roughly 110,000 clones, 70% to 80% of them singletons. The germline gives CDR1 SQVTM, CDR2 ANQGSEA. CDR3 length: 13 residues. Trimming removed 7 bases from V and 5 bases from J, with 17 bases in between. This TCR derives from a woman under 40 in good health and CMV-seropositive. The V and J genes are TRBV29-1 and TRBJ2-5, with a weak D call TRBD1 (6 bases). What was sequenced was PBMCs. In nucleotides, the CDR3 is TGCAGCGCCGGGGATGGGGGCTCGGAGACCCAGTACTTC. Translated, it gives CSAGDGGSETQYF.